This T cell receptor (beta chain) appears in the sequencing data of a study of blood T cell repertoires in COVID-19. Background on the study: Sites in the United States, Italy and Spain provided acute and convalescent COVID-19 samples. In each case, the material was cDNA or gDNA derived from T cells, B-cell-depleted T cells, or PBMCs.

Source study methods: Estimates of nucleated cell counts were drawn from the amplification of reference gene primers. Using immunoSEQ multiplex PCR, the repertoire was profiled, and TCRdb retains in-frame clones only, with some absent. From that table come the V and J calls and clone size; the DNA was used to work out D and trimming. Of about 270,000 clones in the sample, approximately 89% are singletons; the top ten hold 1.5% to 2%. This CDR3 region has 14 residues. The V gene lost 5 bases and the J gene lost 3 bases, with 16 bases spanning the gap. The germline gives CDR1 SQVTM, CDR2 ANQGSEA. This TCR was recovered from a woman aged 60-75 years who had recovered from COVID-19. The specimen sequenced was peripheral blood. The gene calls are TRBV29-1 and TRBJ2-5; D unclear. CDR3: CSVSSSGWKETQYF. The CDR3 DNA reads as TGCAGCGTTTCGTCCTCAGGTTGGAAAGAGACCCAGTACTTC.